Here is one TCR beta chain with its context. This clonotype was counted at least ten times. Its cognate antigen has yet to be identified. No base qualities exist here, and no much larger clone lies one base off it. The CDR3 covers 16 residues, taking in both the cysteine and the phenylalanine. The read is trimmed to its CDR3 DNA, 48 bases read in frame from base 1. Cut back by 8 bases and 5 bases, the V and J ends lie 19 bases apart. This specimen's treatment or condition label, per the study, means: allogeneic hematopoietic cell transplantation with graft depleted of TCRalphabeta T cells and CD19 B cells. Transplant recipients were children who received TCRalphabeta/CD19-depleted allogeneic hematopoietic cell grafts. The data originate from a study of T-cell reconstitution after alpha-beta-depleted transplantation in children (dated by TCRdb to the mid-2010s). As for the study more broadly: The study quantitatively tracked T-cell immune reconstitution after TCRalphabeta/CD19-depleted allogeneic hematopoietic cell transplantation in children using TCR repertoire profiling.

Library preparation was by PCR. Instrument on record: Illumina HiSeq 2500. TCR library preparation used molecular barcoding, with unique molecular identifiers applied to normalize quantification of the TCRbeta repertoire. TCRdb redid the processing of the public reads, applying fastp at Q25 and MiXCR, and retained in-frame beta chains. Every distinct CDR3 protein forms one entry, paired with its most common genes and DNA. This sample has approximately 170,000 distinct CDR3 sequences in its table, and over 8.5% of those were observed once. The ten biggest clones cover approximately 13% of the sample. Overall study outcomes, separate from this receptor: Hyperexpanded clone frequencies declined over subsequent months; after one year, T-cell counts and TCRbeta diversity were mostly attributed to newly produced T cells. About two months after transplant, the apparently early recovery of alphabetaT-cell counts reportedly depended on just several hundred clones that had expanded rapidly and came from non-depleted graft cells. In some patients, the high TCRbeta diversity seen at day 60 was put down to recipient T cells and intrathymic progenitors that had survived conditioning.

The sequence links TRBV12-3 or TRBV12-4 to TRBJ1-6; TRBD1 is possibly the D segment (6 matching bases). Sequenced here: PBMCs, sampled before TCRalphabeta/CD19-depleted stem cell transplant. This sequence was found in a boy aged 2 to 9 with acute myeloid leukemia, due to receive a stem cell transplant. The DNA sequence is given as TGTGCCAGCTCACGCAGGGTGGGGGCACATAATTCACCCCTCCACTTT. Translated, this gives CASSRRVGAHNSPLHF.